These T cell receptor beta chains were read from a single sample in a study of blood T cell repertoires in COVID-19. Data came from immunoSEQ multiplex PCR; TCRdb stores just in-frame clones and leaves some out. Of 200,000 to 250,000 clones listed, about 90% are singletons. The sample taken for sequencing was PBMCs or T cells enriched from blood (not recorded which). These TCRs come from a woman aged 50 to 65 with acute COVID-19. Each CDR3 is given with its conserved first and last residue. Fields, in order: D gene, clone size, V gene, J gene, CDR3 protein, CDR3 DNA. D genes are given only for firm matches. A clone size is listed for some rows: how often the clone was seen (once, few, many), or a class if it is expanded.

>NA|NA|TRBV19|TRBJ1-1
CASSIITSTEAFF
TGTGCCAGTAGTATTATCACGAGTACTGAAGCTTTCTTT
>TRBD1|few|TRBV18|TRBJ1-2
CASSRDRGYGYTF
TGTGCCAGCTCTCGGGACAGGGGATATGGCTACACCTTC
>NA|NA|TRBV28|TRBJ2-1
CASSRPLGSGEQFF
TGTGCCAGCAGTCGCCCCCTTGGTAGCGGTGAGCAGTTCTTC
>NA|NA|TRBV7-2|TRBJ1-2
CASSPTTGRDGYTF
TGTGCCAGCAGCCCGACGACAGGTCGAGATGGCTACACCTTC
>TRBD1|NA|TRBV19|TRBJ1-3
CASKGQSSGNTIYF
TGTGCCAGTAAGGGACAGTCCTCTGGAAACACCATATATTTT
>TRBD1|once|TRBV6-1|TRBJ2-7
CASSESLVGTVNYEQYF
TGTGCCAGCAGTGAATCCCTTGTGGGGACAGTCAACTACGAGCAGTACTTC
>NA|NA|TRBV12-3/TRBV12-4|TRBJ1-1
CASSLSGTEAFF
TGTGCCAGCAGTTTATCGGGCACTGAAGCTTTCTTT
>TRBD2|NA|TRBV14|TRBJ2-1
CASSQGTSGAYNEQFF
TGTGCCAGCAGCCAAGGAACTAGCGGGGCCTACAATGAGCAGTTCTTC
>TRBD2|NA|TRBV2|TRBJ2-1
CASSFTLLAESYNEQFF
TGTGCCAGCAGTTTTACCCTACTAGCGGAGTCCTACAATGAGCAGTTCTTC
>TRBD1|NA|TRBV13|TRBJ1-6
CASSVIRTGEYNSPLHF
TGTGCCAGCAGCGTAATCCGGACAGGGGAGTATAATTCACCCCTCCACTTT
>TRBD1|NA|TRBV28|TRBJ1-1
CASSPRQGRTEAFF
TGTGCCAGCAGTCCTCGACAGGGACGCACTGAAGCTTTCTTT
>NA|NA|TRBV7-6|TRBJ2-6
CASSLLPGANVLTF
TGTGCCAGCAGCCTTCTACCTGGGGCCAACGTCCTGACTTTC
>TRBD1|NA|TRBV4-1|TRBJ2-1
CASSQLLRDSLYNEQFF
TGCGCCAGCAGCCAACTTCTACGGGACAGCCTCTACAATGAGCAGTTCTTC
>NA|NA|TRBV28|TRBJ2-1
CASRQGGYNEQFF
TGTGCCAGCAGACAGGGGGGGTACAATGAGCAGTTCTTC
>NA|NA|TRBV7-2|TRBJ2-7
CASSLGFGNEQYF
TGTGCCAGCAGCTTAGGGTTTGGCAACGAGCAGTACTTC
>TRBD1|NA|TRBV20-1|TRBJ2-7
CSASGDRRRGEQYF
TGCAGTGCTAGTGGGGACAGACGACGGGGAGAGCAGTACTTC
>TRBD2|NA|TRBV6-2/TRBV6-3|TRBJ2-7
CASSYSIWEGLYEQYF
TGTGCCAGCAGTTACTCGATCTGGGAGGGCCTTTACGAGCAGTACTTC
>TRBD2|once|TRBV18|TRBJ2-3
CASSPPGLAGGTDTQYF
TGTGCCAGCTCACCCCCAGGACTAGCGGGAGGTACAGATACGCAGTATTTT
>TRBD1|NA|TRBV18|TRBJ2-7
CASSPRQGYYEQYF
TGTGCCAGCTCACCAAGACAGGGGTACTACGAGCAGTACTTC